This T cell receptor (beta chain) stems from a study of cytomegalovirus exposure and HLA in healthy donors. The germline CDR1 and CDR2 sequences are SGHTA and FQGTGA. This CDR3 is built from 13 residues. V was pared by 5 bases and J by 2 bases, with 2 bases of the junction left unmatched. The study, taken as a whole, reports: In an earlier analysis, productive rearrangement rates for most beta V segments clustered near 90% or 30%. Indistinguishable V segments, including TRBV6-2 and TRBV6-3, were excluded.

PCR amplification relied on 60 Vbeta primers (plus 13 Jbeta primers). Assay used: immunoSEQ multiplex PCR; TCRdb lists only in-frame clones, some missing. Of fewer than 110,000 clones listed, 70% to 85% are singletons. About this clone itself: Its antigen is still unknown.

Donors were nominally healthy when sampled, though unrecorded immune exposures were likely. This sequence joins TRBV7-3 and TRBJ1-2; 7 bases agree with TRBD1. The source material was PBMCs. This clonotype was sampled from a male donor in good health and CMV-seronegative. CDR3 sequence reads: CASSRDRNYGYTF. CDR3 nucleotide sequence: TGTGCCAGCAGCAGGGACAGAAACTATGGCTACACCTTC. Full variable domain (remainder filled in from reference TRBV7-3 and TRBJ1-2): GAGVSQTPSNKVTEKGKYVELRCDPISGHTALYWYRQSLGQGPEFLIYFQGTGAADDSGLPNDRFFAVRPEGSVSTLKIQRTERGDSAVYLCASSRDRNYGYTFGSGTRLTVV.